The clone carrying this TCR beta chain was recorded once. Its antigen is still unknown. Time point specified: after dendritic cell vaccination, including at tumor progression/relapse. Up to roughly 2 ug genomic DNA was used for TCRB CDR3 amplification. The PCR used 60 V beta and 13 J beta primers. The method was immunoSEQ multiplex PCR; TCRdb's version includes in-frame clones alone and lacks a portion of them. In the table there are under 75,000 clones, approximately 87% of which are singletons. The CDR3 extends over 14 amino acids. Germline CDR1 and CDR2: KGHSH and LQKENI. With 6 bases clipped from V and 4 bases from J, the junction kept 4 bases outside the gene matches. The sample belongs to a study of glioma-infiltrating T cells after dendritic cell vaccination. Study-level points and caveats: Higher pretreatment TIL content predicted longer progression-free time and survival. The cohort had few patients with full blood and tumor sets.

This sequence was found in a human donor with glioblastoma. Source: blood, taken after dendritic cell vaccination. The chain joins TRBV18 to TRBJ1-4, with 8 bases that match TRBD1. The CDR3 region is CASSPGQDNEKLFF. CDR3 DNA sequence: TGTGCCAGCTCGCCGGGACAGGATAATGAAAAACTGTTTTTT.